This note documents a single TCR beta chain sequence. Its antigen remains unidentified. The CDR3 covers 15 residues. Losses at the gene ends were 5 bases for V and 2 bases for J; bases not matched to a gene: 6. Germline CDR1 is SGHVS and CDR2 is FQNEAQ. This specimen comes from a study of T cell responses to AZD1222 COVID-19 vaccine. Whole-study results and caveats: Seropositive status at baseline applied to only a handful of AZD1222 recipients.

Sequenced by immunoSEQ multiplex PCR; TCRdb stores in-frame clones only, minus some. The sample consists of about 120,000 clones, 89% of them appearing once. The source is an adult in good health. The sequencing here drew on peripheral blood, taken on day 0 of AZD1222 vaccination. The chain combines TRBV7-8 with TRBJ1-5; 7 positions match TRBD1. The CDR3 loop reads CASSPDRAGNQPQHF. The CDR3 DNA sequence: TGTGCCAGCAGCCCAGACAGGGCAGGCAATCAGCCCCAGCATTTT.